This section outlines one T cell receptor (beta chain) sequence together with its context. The PCR contained 60 Vbeta and 13 Jbeta primers. The protocol was immunoSEQ multiplex PCR, while the TCRdb copy is restricted to in-frame clones and leaves out a portion. The table lists fewer than 200,000 clones, 75% to 90% of them singletons. V trimming: 11 bases; J trimming: 12 bases; junction bases outside the gene matches: 14. The CDR3 spans 13 residues. CDR1 is SEHNR and CDR2 is FQNEAQ in the germline V gene (reference sequence). This sample was taken from a study of cytomegalovirus exposure and HLA in healthy donors.

The source is a male donor in good health and CMV-seronegative. This chain joins TRBV7-9 and TRBJ2-1; TRBD2 matches at 9 bases. Sequencing used PBMCs. The CDR3 DNA is TGTGCCGGCTCTCGGCGGGGGGGCAGTGTGCAGTTCTTC. Translation: CAGSRRGGSVQFF.